The 29 T cell receptor beta chains in this list originate from one sample, sequenced in a study of CD8 T cells in Susac syndrome. Random-hexamer reverse transcription was applied to about 0.5 to 1 ug RNA. TCRdb used MiXCR to reprocess the immunoSEQ multiplex PCR reads, holding one entry per CDR3 protein. Of about 160,000 distinct CDR3 sequences listed, 92% are singletons. The specimen was CD4+ T cells from PBMCs. Receptors originate from a human donor in good health.

V gene TRBV5-4 combines with J gene TRBJ1-1; D might be TRBD1 (5 bases). Germline values: CDR1 SGHNT, CDR2 YYREEE (reference sequence). Deletions cut 5 bases from V and 8 bases from J, with 19 bases between. The CDR3 runs 14 residues. The CDR3 DNA follows: TGTGCCAGCAGACCTGGGACGGTCAAGGAGGAAGCTTTCTTT. Its translation is CASRPGTVKEEAFF.

The chain joins TRBV2 to TRBJ1-2; 7 bases agree with TRBD1. Germline CDR1 reads SNHLY; CDR2 reads FYNNEI. The CDR3 sequence is 12 residues long. V was clipped by 6 bases and J by 8 bases; unmatched bases: 6. The CDR3 bases are TGTGCCAGCAGCCAGGGGGGTACCGGCTACACCTTC. It specifies CASSQGGTGYTF. The full variable domain, its missing parts supplied by reference TRBV2 and TRBJ1-2, is EPEVTQTPSHQVTQMGQEVILRCVPISNHLYFYWYRQILGQKVEFLVSFYNNEISEKSEIFDDQFSVERPDGSNFTLKIRSTKLEDSAMYFCASSQGGTGYTFGSGTRLTVV.

This sequence joins TRBV19 and TRBJ2-5; unclear D gene. V was shortened by 5 bases and J by 2 bases, with 9 bases between the two germline ends. Per the germline V gene, CDR1 is LNHDA and CDR2 is SQIVND (reference sequence). This CDR3 region has 13 residues. The CDR3 DNA reads as TGTGCCAGTAGTTACAGTCCTCAAGAGACCCAGTACTTC. Its protein product is CASSYSPQETQYF.

The V and J genes are TRBV7-2 and TRBJ2-7; the D gene is possibly TRBD1 (9 bases). The CDR3 sequence is 17 residues long. Germline V CDR1 and CDR2: SGHTA, FQGNSA. Trimming pared 9 bases from V and 2 bases from J, leaving 26 bases between. The CDR3 region is CARSGTGTQRGTYEQYF. The CDR3 DNA reads TGTGCCAGATCCGGGACAGGGACCCAGCGGGGGACCTACGAGCAGTACTTC.

V gene TRBV7-2 combines with J gene TRBJ1-6, with D unresolved. The CDR3 runs to 16 residues. Germline CDR1 and CDR2: SGHTA and FQGNSA. V was pared by 4 bases and J by 0 bases, with 10 bases between. CDR3: CASSYDTNSYNSPLHF. CDR3 nucleotide sequence: TGTGCCAGCAGCTACGACACCAACTCCTATAATTCACCCCTCCACTTT.

The chain joins TRBV21-1 to TRBJ2-1; TRBD1, the table's D call, was not compared with the DNA. TRBV21-1 counts as a pseudogene. The CDR3 length is 15 residues. The CDR3 sequence: CASSLRDTAYNEQFF. For the CDR3, the DNA is TGTGCCAGCAGCCTACGGGACACGGCGTACAATGAGCAGTTCTTC.

The rearrangement uses TRBV30 and TRBJ1-1; the D gene is possibly TRBD1 (6 bases). This CDR3 comprises 13 residues. Germline lookup yields CDR1 GTSNPN and CDR2 SVGIG (reference sequence). Trimming cost V 2 bases and J 3 bases, with 10 bases left between them. The CDR3 region is CAWSRNRDTEAFF. The CDR3 nucleotides read TGTGCCTGGAGTCGCAACAGGGACACTGAAGCTTTCTTT.

The V call is TRBV29-1, the J call TRBJ2-5; tentative D call: TRBD1 (5 bases). CDR1 SQVTM and CDR2 ANQGSEA come from the germline V gene. The V gene lost 6 bases and the J gene lost 4 bases, with 12 bases spanning the gap. There are 12 residues in the CDR3. CDR3 bases: TGCAGCGTGCGAGTGGGGCGAGAGACCCAGTACTTC. It specifies CSVRVGRETQYF.

The rearrangement joins TRBV30 to TRBJ2-1, with a possible D match to TRBD1 (5 bases). V lost 0 bases, J lost 4 bases, and 7 bases lay in between. The length of the CDR3 is 13 residues. Germline-derived CDR1 and CDR2 are GTSNPN and SVGIG (reference sequence). For the CDR3, the DNA is TGTGCCTGGAGTGTACAGGTATACAATGAGCAGTTCTTC. It translates to CAWSVQVYNEQFF.

V usage is TRBV7-8 and J usage is TRBJ2-3; tentatively, D is TRBD2 (6 bases). The CDR3 spans 17 residues. Germline values: CDR1 SGHVS, CDR2 FQNEAQ. Deletions cut 5 bases from V and 5 bases from J, with 23 bases between. The CDR3 spells CASSRTPPGSSGDTQYF. For the CDR3, the DNA is TGTGCCAGCAGCCGAACCCCCCCCGGGAGTAGTGGAGATACGCAGTATTTT.

This rearrangement joins TRBV19 to TRBJ2-7, with 9 bases that match TRBD2. With V trimmed by 3 bases and J by 0 bases, 9 bases remained unmatched. The CDR3 sequence is 17 residues long. Germline values: CDR1 LNHDA, CDR2 SQIVND (reference sequence). CDR3 coding DNA: TGTGCCAGTAGTATCGGGCTAGCGGGGACTTTCTCCTACGAGCAGTACTTC. Amino acid sequence: CASSIGLAGTFSYEQYF.

The chain combines TRBV5-1 with TRBJ2-7; D gene unclear. The CDR3 runs 12 residues. Deletions cut 4 bases from V and 4 bases from J, with 9 bases between. Germline assignment: CDR1 SGHRS and CDR2 YFSETQ. CDR3 coding DNA: TGCGCCAGCAGCCCGGCGGAGTACGAGCAGTACTTC. This encodes CASSPAEYEQYF. Full variable domain (missing parts from reference TRBV5-1 and TRBJ2-7): KAGVTQTPRYLIKTRGQQVTLSCSPISGHRSVSWYQQTPGQGLQFLFEYFSETQRNKGNFPGRFSGRQFSNSRSEMNVSTLELGDSALYLCASSPAEYEQYFGPGTRLTVT.

The chain is built from TRBV12-3 or TRBV12-4 and TRBJ2-1; 7 bases are a match to TRBD2. Germline trimming cut 3 bases from V and 4 bases from J; bases unmatched to any gene: 6. The CDR3 has 15 residues. CDR3 sequence (DNA): TGTGCCAGCAGTTTGGGCGGGGGACGTTACAATGAGCAGTTCTTC. It yields the protein CASSLGGGRYNEQFF.

Points on this clonotype: The junction does not match germline at one end; this may be a read error. The chain joins TRBV4-1 to TRBJ2-2; TRBD1 matches 8 bases. In germline, CDR1 is MGHRA, CDR2 YSYEKL. This CDR3 is built from 16 residues. The CDR3 nucleotides read TGCGCCAGCAGCAAAGAGGGGACAGGTGGGACCGGGGAGCTGTTTTTT. This translates into CASSKEGTGGTGELFF.

The chain carries TRBV14 and TRBJ2-2; 8 bases align to TRBD1. J was trimmed by 5 bases and V by 6 bases; bases with no gene match: 8. The CDR3 is 15 amino acids. Germline values: CDR1 SGHDN, CDR2 FVKESK. Written as DNA, the CDR3 is TGTGCCAGCAGGAAATCAGGGGGCGAGACCGGGGAGCTGTTTTTT. It codes for CASRKSGGETGELFF.

The chain combines TRBV30 with TRBJ2-1; tentative D call: TRBD1 (6 bases). This CDR3 has 9 residues. CDR1 and CDR2 (germline): GTSNPN, SVGIG (reference sequence). Trimming took 8 bases from V and 11 from J, leaving 10 bases between them. The CDR3 reads CAHGQKQFF. The CDR3 DNA reads TGTGCCCACGGACAGAAGCAGTTCTTC.

This sequence joins TRBV19 and TRBJ2-2; no definite D call. Germline CDR1 is LNHDA and CDR2 is SQIVND (reference sequence). The CDR3 extends over 14 amino acids. V lost 4 bases to trimming and J lost 6 bases, with 12 bases between them. CDR3 sequence: CASSSLQGSGELFF. The CDR3 DNA follows: TGTGCCAGTAGTAGTCTCCAAGGTTCCGGGGAGCTGTTTTTT.

This rearrangement joins TRBV5-1 to TRBJ1-1; tentatively, D is TRBD1 (6 bases). The CDR3 totals 12 residues. Germline V gives CDR1 SGHRS, CDR2 YFSETQ. V shed 3 bases and J shed 11 bases, with 14 bases lying between them. CDR3 nucleotides: TGCGCCAGCAGCTCACCAGGGGCGTGGGCTTTCTTT. Residues: CASSSPGAWAFF. The full variable domain, its missing parts supplied by reference TRBV5-1 and TRBJ1-1, is KAGVTQTPRYLIKTRGQQVTLSCSPISGHRSVSWYQQTPGQGLQFLFEYFSETQRNKGNFPGRFSGRQFSNSRSEMNVSTLELGDSALYLCASSSPGAWAFFGQGTRLTVV.

The gene calls are TRBV15 and TRBJ2-3; 9 bases line up with TRBD2. The CDR3 sequence is 18 residues long. The V and J ends lost 1 base and 2 bases, in that order; junction bases with no gene match: 10. Germline CDR1 and CDR2: LNHNV and YYDKDF (reference sequence). DNA for the CDR3: TGTGCCACCAGCAGAGTGGCGGGAGGGCATCTTTACACAGATACGCAGTATTTT. Translated, it gives CATSRVAGGHLYTDTQYF. Using reference TRBV15 and TRBJ2-3 for the parts outside the CDR3, the full variable domain is DAMVIQNPRYQVTQFGKPVTLSCSQTLNHNVMYWYQQKSSQAPKLLFHYYDKDFNNEADTPDNFQSRRPNTSFCFLDIRSPGLGDTAMYLCATSRVAGGHLYTDTQYFGPGTRLTVL.

V usage is TRBV18 and J usage is TRBJ2-3; D might be TRBD1 or TRBD2, each matching 5 bases. V dropped 2 bases and J dropped 4 bases, with 13 bases sitting between them. Germline V gives CDR1 KGHSH, CDR2 LQKENI. The CDR3 is made up of 15 amino acids. The CDR3 DNA reads as TGTGCCAGCTCACCAACCGCGTTGGGGGCAGATACGCAGTATTTT. Its translation: CASSPTALGADTQYF.

The genes are TRBV9 and TRBJ2-7, with 8 bases identical to TRBD2. The CDR3 has 14 amino acids. Germline loops: CDR1 SGDLS, CDR2 YYNGEE. V was clipped by 3 bases and J by 6 bases; unmatched bases: 8. The CDR3 nucleotides read TGTGCCAGCAGCGAGGGACTAGTCGGGGGCGAGCAGTACTTC. It translates to CASSEGLVGGEQYF.

The chain links TRBV7-2 to TRBJ1-1; TRBD1 matches at 7 bases. Per germline, CDR1 SGHTA and CDR2 FQGNSA. The CDR3 is 15 amino acids. V lost 5 bases to trimming and J lost 1 base; unmatched junction nucleotides: 7. The CDR3 loop reads CASSQPQGGNTEAFF. The CDR3 DNA is TGTGCCAGCAGCCAGCCGCAGGGGGGGAACACTGAAGCTTTCTTT.

The V and J genes are TRBV11-2 and TRBJ2-5; D might be TRBD1 or TRBD2, each matching 5 bases. The germline V gene has CDR1 SGHAT and CDR2 FQNNGV. CDR3 size: 15 residues. V was shortened by 2 bases and J by 1 base, with 11 bases between the two germline ends. The CDR3 reads CASSLLAGTQETQYF. CDR3 nucleotide sequence: TGTGCCAGCAGCTTATTGGCAGGGACCCAAGAGACCCAGTACTTC.

The chain joins TRBV5-1 to TRBJ1-1; the D gene is possibly TRBD1 (5 bases). Deletions cut 4 bases from V and 1 base from J, with 14 bases between. Germline V gene sequence: CDR1 SGHRS, CDR2 YFSETQ. The CDR3 is 15 amino acids. CDR3 protein: CASSPFQGKNTEAFF. CDR3 in DNA: TGCGCCAGCAGCCCCTTCCAGGGAAAGAACACTGAAGCTTTCTTT.

The genes are TRBV12-3 or TRBV12-4 and TRBJ1-1; unclear D gene. V lost 5 bases, J lost 1 base, and 11 bases lay in between. The CDR3 is 14 residues long. Here the CDR3 reads CASSPRRWNTEAFF. In DNA, the CDR3 is TGTGCCAGCAGTCCTCGACGGTGGAACACTGAAGCTTTCTTT.

V gene TRBV6-2 or TRBV6-3 combines with J gene TRBJ1-5, with D hard to call. From germline, CDR1 is MNHEY and CDR2 SVGEGT. With 2 bases removed from V and 0 bases from J, the gap between germline ends came to 5 bases. The CDR3 is made up of 14 amino acids. The CDR3: CASSYGVSNQPQHF. Written as DNA, the CDR3 is TGTGCCAGCAGTTACGGGGTTAGCAATCAGCCCCAGCATTTT.

This chain joins TRBV18 and TRBJ1-3; D is unresolved. Trimming left V 0 bases short and J 0 bases short, with 9 bases between. CDR1 and CDR2 (germline): KGHSH, LQKENI. The CDR3 runs to 16 residues. This CDR3 is CASSPPNGRSGNTIYF. DNA for the CDR3: TGTGCCAGCTCACCACCCAACGGCCGCTCTGGAAACACCATATATTTT. Using reference TRBV18 and TRBJ1-3 for the parts outside the CDR3, the full variable domain is NAGVMQNPRHLVRRRGQEARLRCSPMKGHSHVYWYRQLPEEGLKFMVYLQKENIIDESGMPKERFSAEFPKEGPSILRIQQVVRGDSAAYFCASSPPNGRSGNTIYFGEGSWLTVV.

V gene TRBV2 combines with J gene TRBJ2-7; D possibly uses TRBD1 or TRBD2 (6 bases each). Germline lookup yields CDR1 SNHLY and CDR2 FYNNEI. V dropped 8 bases and J dropped 6 bases, with 20 bases sitting between them. The CDR3 runs to 14 residues. CDR3: CASHEGGSHREQYF. The CDR3 DNA reads TGTGCCAGCCACGAGGGGGGCTCTCATCGCGAGCAGTACTTC.

The rearrangement joins TRBV7-2 to TRBJ2-3, with a possible D match to TRBD2 (6 bases). The CDR3 loop spans 15 amino acids. Trimming stripped 3 bases from V and 4 bases from J, with 14 bases between. Germline V gene data show CDR1 as SGHTA and CDR2 as FQGNSA. CDR3 DNA: TGTGCCAGCAGCTTCGGGGGACTGAGGTCAGATACGCAGTATTTT. Its protein is CASSFGGLRSDTQYF.